Described below is a single T cell receptor beta chain sequence and its context. Its antigen is unknown. Germline V gives CDR1 KGHSH, CDR2 LQKENI. The CDR3 contains 14 residues. Trimming removed 2 bases from V and 5 bases from J; junction bases left unmatched: 3. This sample stems from a study of cytomegalovirus exposure and HLA in healthy donors. Vbeta (60) and Jbeta (13) primers were used in the PCR. Source study methods: A follow-up analysis tallied some 80 million unique TCR beta chains, 8.5 million to 14 million shared. The protocol was immunoSEQ multiplex PCR, while the TCRdb copy is restricted to in-frame clones and leaves out a portion. V and J calls and clone size are copied from that table; D and trimming were computed from the DNA. The sample consists of under 150,000 clones, 75% to 80% of them appearing once. Findings and limits, study-wide: In the analysis, some V segments, TRBV6-2 and TRBV6-3 included, were excluded as indistinguishable. Among donors in an Asian-associated ancestry cluster, a later analysis reportedly found fewer N-insertions than the roughly 700-donor mean.

The sample taken for sequencing was PBMCs. This clonotype was sampled from a male donor in good health and CMV-seronegative. The chain joins TRBV18 to TRBJ2-7; 10 nucleotides agree with TRBD1. The CDR3 loop is CASSPGTGENEQYF. The DNA of the CDR3 is TGTGCCAGCTCACCAGGGACAGGGGAAAACGAGCAGTACTTC.